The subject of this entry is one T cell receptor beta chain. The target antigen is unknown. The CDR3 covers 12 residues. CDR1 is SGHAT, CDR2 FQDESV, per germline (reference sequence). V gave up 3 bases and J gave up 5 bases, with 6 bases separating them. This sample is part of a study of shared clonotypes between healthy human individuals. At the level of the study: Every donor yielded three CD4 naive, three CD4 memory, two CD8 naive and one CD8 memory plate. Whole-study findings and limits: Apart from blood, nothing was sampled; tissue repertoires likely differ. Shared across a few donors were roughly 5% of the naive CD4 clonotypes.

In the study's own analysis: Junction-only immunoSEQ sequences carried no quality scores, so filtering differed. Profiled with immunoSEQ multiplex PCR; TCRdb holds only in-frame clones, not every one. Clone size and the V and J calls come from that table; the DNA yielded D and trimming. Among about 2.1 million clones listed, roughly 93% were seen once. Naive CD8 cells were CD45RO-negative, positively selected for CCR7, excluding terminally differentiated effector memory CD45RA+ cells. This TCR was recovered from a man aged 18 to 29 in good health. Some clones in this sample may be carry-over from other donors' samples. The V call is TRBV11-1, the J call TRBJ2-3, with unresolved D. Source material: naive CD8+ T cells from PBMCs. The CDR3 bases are TGTGCCAGCAGCTTGGGTGGAGATACGCAGTATTTT. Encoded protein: CASSLGGDTQYF.